Listed here is a single T cell receptor (beta chain). Its antigen is still unknown. The input lacks base qualities; no much larger clone sits a single base away. The time point label corresponds to: peripheral blood 6 weeks after treatment start. The cohort included 29 patients with locally advanced or metastatic urothelial carcinoma who were treated at Memorial Sloan Kettering on a trial protocol. Peripheral blood mononuclear cells were collected from each patient pretreatment and during treatment, giving between 1 and 8 total time points per patient. The Qiagen DNeasy Blood extraction kit was used to purify genomic DNA from total PBMCs and tumor samples. Collected pretreatment and during treatment, PBMCs were isolated and stored as previously described. The CDR3 goes from the cysteine to the phenylalanine over 18 residues. Just CDR3 DNA is preserved here, 54 bases in frame from base 1. As encoded in the germline V gene (reference sequence), CDR1 is LNHDA while CDR2 is SQIVND. The germline V and J ends show losses of 7 bases and 2 bases respectively, and no gene match explains 10 bases of the junction.

Synthetic TCR analog templates were spiked into each PCR to estimate absolute template abundance from read counts. TCRbeta CDR3 regions were amplified from genomic DNA with bias-controlled V and J gene primers using the immunoSEQ assay. Rearranged TCRbeta segments were sequenced at approximately 20X coverage. Concerning the study's data processing: Clustering was used to correct sequencing errors, and CDR3s were annotated against IMGT so that V, D and J genes could be assigned. Downstream analyses used only productive TCRbeta rearrangements and left out out-of-frame or stop-codon sequences. To compute clonality, Shannon entropy was normalized by the log of the number of unique productive sequences and then subtracted from one. Fisher's exact test with Benjamini-Hochberg correction, at a threshold of adjusted p below 0.01, was used to find clones that differed between time points or between blood and tumor. TCRdb mirrors the immuneACCESS table, restricted to in-frame sequences. Some clones are absent from its copies; in checked studies, under half trace to an unresolved V gene, and the reason for the others is unknown. V and J calls and clone size follow that table, whereas D and trimming were derived from the DNA. The sample table shows 40,000 or so clones, and about 86% are seen once. Over 20% of the sample rests with the top ten.

The data were obtained in a study of PD-L1 blockade in urothelial cancer (dated by TCRdb to about 2017). Background for the entire study: All patients started therapy around 2014 and received atezolizumab 1,200 mg intravenously every 3 weeks. About 90% of the roughly 29 patients were males with bladder-origin urothelial cancer, and about 65% of the 29 reported a prior smoking history. Patients had an ECOG performance status of 0 or 1 and had received between 0 and 3 prior chemotherapy regimens. Blood samples were analyzed at 3 weeks after treatment start (second dose) and at 6 weeks after treatment start. Blood samples yielded a median of 141,255 T cells and more than 80,000 unique TCRs, with median clonality 0.080. The study, an exploratory multi-omic analysis, examined somatic, immune and clinical correlates of response to PD-L1 blockade with atezolizumab in urothelial cancer. TCR sequencing covered pretreatment tumor samples and matched, serially collected peripheral blood taken before and after atezolizumab treatment. Durable clinical benefit was defined as a progression-free survival longer than 6 months, and TCR features were additionally tested against progression-free survival and overall survival. In the same patients, whole exome sequencing and RNA sequencing of pretreatment tumors were performed in addition to TCR sequencing. Durable clinical benefit was achieved by nine patients and was not achieved by 20 patients. Pretreatment blood TCR-seq was available for about 27 patients, at least one posttreatment blood collection was obtained for roughly 25 patients, and tumor TCR-seq was available for roughly 25 patients. The paper's findings and limits, for the study overall: A pretreatment peripheral blood TCR clonality below the median was linked to improved progression-free and overall survival. Because of the small sample size (n ≈ 30) and the many exploratory analyses performed, the results are intended to be regarded as hypothesis-generating. At 3 weeks after the start of treatment, tumor-associated TCR clones in peripheral blood had expanded more in patients with durable benefit (n ≈ 24, p = 0.022).

The TCR originated in a man aged 60 to 69 with urothelial cancer. The chain employs TRBV19 and TRBJ2-1; TRBD2 lines up with 14 middle nucleotides. The material sequenced was PBMCs, taken around atezolizumab (anti-PD-L1) treatment. This receptor carries the CDR3 CASTVTSGGAPTYNEQFF. In nucleotides, the sequence is TGTGCCAGTACCGTGACTAGCGGGGGGGCCCCAACCTACAATGAGCAGTTCTTC.